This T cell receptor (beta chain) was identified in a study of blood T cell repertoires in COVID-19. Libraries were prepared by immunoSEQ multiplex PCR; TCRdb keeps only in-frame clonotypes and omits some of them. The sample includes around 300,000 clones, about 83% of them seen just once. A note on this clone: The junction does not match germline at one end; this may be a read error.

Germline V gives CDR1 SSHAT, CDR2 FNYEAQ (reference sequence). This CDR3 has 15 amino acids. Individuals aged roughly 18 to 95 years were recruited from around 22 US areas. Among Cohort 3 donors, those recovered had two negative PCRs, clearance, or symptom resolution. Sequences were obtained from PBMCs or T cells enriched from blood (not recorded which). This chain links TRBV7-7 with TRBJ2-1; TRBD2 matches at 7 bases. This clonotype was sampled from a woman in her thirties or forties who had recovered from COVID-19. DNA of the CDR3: TGTGCTAGCAGCTTTGGCGGGAGCTCCTACAATGAGCAGTTCTTC. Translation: CASSFGGSSYNEQFF.